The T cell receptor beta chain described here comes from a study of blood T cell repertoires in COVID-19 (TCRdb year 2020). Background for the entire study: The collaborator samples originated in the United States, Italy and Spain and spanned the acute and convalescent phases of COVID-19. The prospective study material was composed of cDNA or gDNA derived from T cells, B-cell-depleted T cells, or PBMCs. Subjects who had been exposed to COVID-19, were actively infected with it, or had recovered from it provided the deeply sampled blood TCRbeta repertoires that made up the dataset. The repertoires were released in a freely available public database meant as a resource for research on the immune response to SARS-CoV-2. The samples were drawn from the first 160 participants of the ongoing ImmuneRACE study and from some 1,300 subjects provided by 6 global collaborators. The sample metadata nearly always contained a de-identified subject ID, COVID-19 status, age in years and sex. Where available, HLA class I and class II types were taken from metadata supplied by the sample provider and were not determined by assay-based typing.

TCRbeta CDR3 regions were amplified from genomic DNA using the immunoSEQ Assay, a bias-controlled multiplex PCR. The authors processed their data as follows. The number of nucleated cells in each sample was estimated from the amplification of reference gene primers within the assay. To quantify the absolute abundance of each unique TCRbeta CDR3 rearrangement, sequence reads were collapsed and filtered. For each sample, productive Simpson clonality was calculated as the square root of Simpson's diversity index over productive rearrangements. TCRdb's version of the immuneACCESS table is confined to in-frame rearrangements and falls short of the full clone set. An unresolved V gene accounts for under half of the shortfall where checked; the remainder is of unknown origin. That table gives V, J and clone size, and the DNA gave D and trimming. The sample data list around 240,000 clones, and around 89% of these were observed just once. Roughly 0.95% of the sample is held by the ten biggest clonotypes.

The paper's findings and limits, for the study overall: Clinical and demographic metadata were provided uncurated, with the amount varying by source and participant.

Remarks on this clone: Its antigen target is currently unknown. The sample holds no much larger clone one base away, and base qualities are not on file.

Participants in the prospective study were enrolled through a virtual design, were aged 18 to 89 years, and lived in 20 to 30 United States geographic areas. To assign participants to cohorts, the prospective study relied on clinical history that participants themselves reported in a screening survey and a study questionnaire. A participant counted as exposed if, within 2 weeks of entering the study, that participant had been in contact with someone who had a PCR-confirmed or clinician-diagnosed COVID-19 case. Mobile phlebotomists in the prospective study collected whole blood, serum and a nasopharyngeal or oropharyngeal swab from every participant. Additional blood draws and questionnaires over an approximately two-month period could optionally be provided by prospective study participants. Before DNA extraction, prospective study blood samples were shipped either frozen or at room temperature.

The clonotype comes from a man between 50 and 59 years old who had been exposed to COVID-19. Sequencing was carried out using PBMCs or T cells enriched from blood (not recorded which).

The nucleotide sequence reads as follows: TGTGCCAGCAGACGGGGACAGGGGGGGATAAATTCACCCCTCCACTTT. This gives the protein CASRRGQGGINSPLHF. Here the chain combines TRBV5-4 and TRBJ1-6; TRBD1 matches 11 bases in the middle. The germline V gene (reference sequence) supplies CDR1 SGHNT and CDR2 YYREEE. Relative to germline, V is missing 5 bases and J is missing 7 bases, with 8 bases of the junction outside any gene match. Reading from cysteine to phenylalanine, the CDR3 counts 16 amino acids. The entry retains the CDR3 DNA only, 48 bases that are in frame from base 1.